The T cell receptor beta chain under discussion was sequenced for a study of identical twins. This clonotype was seen a handful of times. The antigen is not known. Every sampled donor was Caucasian and healthy. Trimming removed 0 bases at V and 14 bases at J, with 17 bases between. The CDR3 is made up of 15 amino acids. Germline values: CDR1 MNHEY, CDR2 SVGAGI. Whole-study findings and limits: The study found that models underestimated out-of-frame TCR alpha sharing in monozygotic twins. The degree of excess twin sharing was weaker in beta out-of-frame sequences.

A single record per CDR3 protein comes from TCRdb applying MiXCR to the 5' RACE reads. The sample records some 320,000 distinct CDR3 sequences, 9% to 15% being singletons. This same sample was also part of a study on yellow fever vaccine responses in identical twins. That investigation notes: Reportedly, the response of twins' T cells to the vaccine seemed partly convergent, partly personalized.

Sequenced material: CD8+ T cells sorted from blood. The TCR sequence derives from a woman between 18 and 29 years old in good health. The V call is TRBV6-5, the J call TRBJ1-6; D unresolved. In DNA form, the CDR3 reads TGTGCCAGCAGTTACTCGAGGCAGTCTAGCGCGGCCCTCCACTTT. It is translated as CASSYSRQSSAALHF.